The 3 T cell receptor beta chains given below trace back to one sample, sequenced in a study of T-cell memory formation after mild COVID-19. MiXCR was run by TCRdb on the 5' RACE reads, yielding one entry per CDR3 protein. Of hundreds of thousands of distinct CDR3 sequences in the sample, approximately 19% are singletons; the top ten hold roughly 21%. The specimen was PBMCs or a T cell subset sorted from them (not recorded which). The source of these receptors is a man younger than 35 who had mild COVID-19 (a few samples of this study predate the infection). Cell type and time point are not known.

This clonotype was detected only a few times. The chain uses TRBV6-7 and TRBJ1-1; tentatively, D is TRBD1 (5 bases). TRBV6-7 is annotated as an ORF whose role is uncertain. The CDR3 contains 12 residues. V was shortened by 10 bases and J by 0 bases, with 9 bases between the two germline ends. The DNA of the CDR3 is TGTGCCACTGGGACGGTGAACACTGAAGCTTTCTTT. Translating it yields CATGTVNTEAFF.

There are many counts of this clonotype. The rearrangement uses TRBV7-2 and TRBJ2-4, with D tentatively TRBD2 (5 bases). CDR1 is SGHTA and CDR2 is FQGNSA in the germline V gene. The CDR3 runs 12 residues. V lost 5 bases and J lost 8, with 10 bases in between. CDR3 sequence: CASSRRADIQYF. The CDR3 region has the DNA TGTGCCAGCAGCCGGCGGGCGGACATTCAGTACTTC.

The chain has TRBV20-1 and TRBJ1-1; D call uncertain. Germline V CDR1 and CDR2: DFQATT, SNEGSKA (reference sequence). The CDR3 totals 13 residues. V lost 4 bases to trimming and J lost 0 bases, with 9 bases between them. This CDR3 reads CSAIRGMNTEAFF. CDR3 nucleotide sequence: TGCAGTGCTATTCGGGGTATGAACACTGAAGCTTTCTTT.